The rows below give T cell receptor beta chains drawn from one sample of a study of human T cells and chemical hapten exposure. TCRdb independently ran MiXCR on the RACE reads; one entry per CDR3 protein. The sample lists under 400,000 distinct CDR3 sequences; less than 6.5% were seen once. Sequencing was performed on whole blood, taken in connection with sensitization to the hapten diphenylcyclopropenone (DPC). The receptors were sampled from a woman aged 45 to 65 with alopecia areata. Some clones in this sample may be carry-over from other donors' samples. CDR3s include the opening cysteine and the closing phenylalanine or tryptophan. The D gene is left open where the match is weak. Clone size appears in some rows only: once, few, many, or a class for an expanded clone.

V gene	J gene	clone size	CDR3 length	D gene	CDR3 DNA	CDR3 protein
TRBV12-3/TRBV12-4	TRBJ1-1	many	14	.	TGTGCCAGCAGTTGGGCCGGTCGGGGCACTGAAGCTTTCTTT	CASSWAGRGTEAFF
TRBV28	TRBJ2-1	.	15	.	TGTGCCAGCAGAGCGACCCAGGCGGTCCACAATGAGCAGTTCTTC	CASRATQAVHNEQFF
TRBV10-3	TRBJ2-1	.	17	.	TGTGCCATCAGTGAGTCGAGGACTACCGAATCTCACAATGAGCAGTTCTTC	CAISESRTTESHNEQFF
TRBV6-6	TRBJ1-5	many	15	.	TGTGCCAGCAGGGGCTTCCGGGACAGCAATCAGCCCCAGCATTTT	CASRGFRDSNQPQHF
TRBV12-3/TRBV12-4	TRBJ1-2	.	14	.	TGTGCCAGCAGTCTCAAGCCCTCGCTAAGCGGCTACACCTTC	CASSLKPSLSGYTF
TRBV27	TRBJ2-1	few	15	TRBD2	TGTGCCAGCAGTATACTAGCGGGACCCCAGGGTGAGCAGTTCTTC	CASSILAGPQGEQFF
TRBV7-2	TRBJ1-5	few	14	.	TGTGCCAGCAGCTTAGTCCCATCGAATCAGCCCCAGCATTTT	CASSLVPSNQPQHF
TRBV4-3	TRBJ2-3	.	18	.	TGCGCCAGCAGCCAAGAATGGAACCAGGAGATATCCACAGATACGCAGTATTTT	CASSQEWNQEISTDTQYF
TRBV3-1	TRBJ2-3	few	15	.	TGTGCCAGCACACGGGACTTGACTATCACAGATACGCAGTATTTT	CASTRDLTITDTQYF
TRBV19	TRBJ1-4	.	13	.	TGTGCCAGTATAGCCAGGCGTGGAGAAAAACTGTTTTTT	CASIARRGEKLFF
TRBV2	TRBJ1-2	.	12	.	TGTGCCAACGGACAGACTAACTATGGCTACACCTTC	CANGQTNYGYTF
TRBV12-3/TRBV12-4	TRBJ1-1	many	15	TRBD1	TGTGCCAGCACTAAGGGAGGGACAGTGAACACTGAAGCTTTCTTT	CASTKGGTVNTEAFF
TRBV28	TRBJ2-1	.	14	.	TGTGCCGTAAGTGAGGGTCCCTTGGGCAATGAGCAGTTCTTC	CAVSEGPLGNEQFF
TRBV7-2	TRBJ2-2	few	14	.	TGTGCCAGCAGCCCTTTCGAGAACACCGGGGAGCTGTTTTTT	CASSPFENTGELFF
TRBV28	TRBJ1-5	many	13	TRBD1	TGTGCCACCACGACAGGGGGCACTCAGCCCCAGCATTTT	CATTTGGTQPQHF
TRBV20-1	TRBJ2-7	few	15	.	TGCAGTGCTAGAGATGCCGCGGATTTCTCCTACGAGCAGTACTTC	CSARDAADFSYEQYF
TRBV29-1	TRBJ2-1	many	16	TRBD2	TGCAGCGTTGATCCGGGACTAGCGGGAGGAGGCGGTGAGCAGTTCTTC	CSVDPGLAGGGGEQFF
TRBV2	TRBJ1-3	.	15	.	TGTGCCAGCAGTGATGACGGGGCAGCTGGAAACACCATATATTTT	CASSDDGAAGNTIYF
TRBV12-3/TRBV12-4	TRBJ2-5	few	16	.	TGTGCCAGCAGTTCAACCCCGGGGGTGGTCGAAGAGACCCAGTACTTC	CASSSTPGVVEETQYF
TRBV4-3	TRBJ2-6	many	17	TRBD1	TGCGCCAGCAGCCCGGGACAGGAATTCTCTGGGGCCAACGTCCTGACTTTC	CASSPGQEFSGANVLTF
TRBV12-3/TRBV12-4	TRBJ1-5	.	15	.	TGTGCCAGCAGCCCGGGACTCCAGGGCAATCAGCCCCAGCATTTT	CASSPGLQGNQPQHF
TRBV4-2	TRBJ2-1	many	15	TRBD2	TGTGCCAGCAGCCCGCTTACTGGGGGGGTGGATGAGCAGTTCTTC	CASSPLTGGVDEQFF
TRBV6-2/TRBV6-3	TRBJ2-6	.	22	TRBD1	TGTGCCAGCAGTTACTCGACTGGGCATCAGACAGGGGTCCTCTCTGGGGCCAACGTCCTGACTTTC	CASSYSTGHQTGVLSGANVLTF